This T cell receptor beta chain was retrieved from a study of CD8 T cells in ankylosing spondylitis. Overall study results and limits: Within matched ankylosing spondylitis synovial fluid, disease-linked clones were reportedly significantly enriched. The disease-linked clones had a CD8+ phenotype and low blood frequencies. The study identified a TCR beta motif of several highly homologous variants that appeared characteristic of ankylosing spondylitis blood.

Regarding this clonotype: What it binds is unknown. Germline is not matched at one junction end, which may reflect a read error.

MiXCR was run by TCRdb on the 5' RACE reads, yielding one entry per CDR3 protein. The sample shows around 540,000 distinct CDR3 sequences, about 13% of them seen only once. The CDR3 is 13 residues long. CDR1 and CDR2 from the germline V gene are SQVTM and ANQGSEA. The clonotype comes from a male donor with ankylosing spondylitis. The sequencing input was blood, either unsorted or a sorted T cell fraction (not recorded which). The chain has TRBV29-1 and TRBJ2-1; D might be TRBD2 (5 bases). CDR3 protein: CNVESGSYNEQFF. For the CDR3, the DNA is TGCAACGTTGAAAGCGGCTCCTACAATGAGCAGTTCTTC.